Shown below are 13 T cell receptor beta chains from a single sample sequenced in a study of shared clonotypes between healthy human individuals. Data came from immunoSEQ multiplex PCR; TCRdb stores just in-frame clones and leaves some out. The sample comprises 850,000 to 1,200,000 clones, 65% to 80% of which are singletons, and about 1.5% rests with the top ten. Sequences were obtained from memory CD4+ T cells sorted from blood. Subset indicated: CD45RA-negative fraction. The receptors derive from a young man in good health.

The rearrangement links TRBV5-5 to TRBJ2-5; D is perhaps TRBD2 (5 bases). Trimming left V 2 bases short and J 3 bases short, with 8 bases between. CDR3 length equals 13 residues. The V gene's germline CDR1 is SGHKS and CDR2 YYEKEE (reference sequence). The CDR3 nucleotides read TGTGCCAGCAGCTTCGAGGGAGAAGAGACCCAGTACTTC. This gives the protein CASSFEGEETQYF.

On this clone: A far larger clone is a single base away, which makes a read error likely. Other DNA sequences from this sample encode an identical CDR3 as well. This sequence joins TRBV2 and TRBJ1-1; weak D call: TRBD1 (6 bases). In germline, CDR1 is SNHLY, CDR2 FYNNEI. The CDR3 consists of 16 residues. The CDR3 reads CASSLFGLVGDTEAFF. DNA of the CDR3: TGTGCCAGCAGCCTCTTCGGACTCGTCGGGGACACTGAAGCTTTTTTT.

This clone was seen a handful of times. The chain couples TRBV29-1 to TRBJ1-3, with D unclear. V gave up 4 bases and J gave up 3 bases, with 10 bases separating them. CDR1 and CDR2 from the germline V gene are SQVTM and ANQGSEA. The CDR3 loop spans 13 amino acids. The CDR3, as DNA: TGCAGCGTTGTCCGCGGGCATGGAAACACCATATATTTT. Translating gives CSVVRGHGNTIYF.

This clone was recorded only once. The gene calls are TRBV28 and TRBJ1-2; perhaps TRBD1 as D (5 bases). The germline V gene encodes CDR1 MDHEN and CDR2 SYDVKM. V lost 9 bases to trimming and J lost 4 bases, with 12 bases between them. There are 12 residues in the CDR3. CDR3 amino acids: CASTGQTYGYTF. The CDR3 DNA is TGTGCCAGTACGGGGCAGACCTATGGCTACACCTTC.

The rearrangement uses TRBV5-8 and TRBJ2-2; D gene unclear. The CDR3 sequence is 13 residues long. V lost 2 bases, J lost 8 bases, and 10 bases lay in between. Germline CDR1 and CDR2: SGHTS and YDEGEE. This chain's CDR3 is CASSLPSRGELFF. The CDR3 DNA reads TGTGCCAGCAGCTTACCTAGTCGGGGGGAGCTGTTTTTT.

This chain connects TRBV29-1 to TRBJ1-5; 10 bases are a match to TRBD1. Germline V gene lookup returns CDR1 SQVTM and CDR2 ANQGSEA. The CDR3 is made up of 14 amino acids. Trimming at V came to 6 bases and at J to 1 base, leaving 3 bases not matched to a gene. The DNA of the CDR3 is TGCAGCGTGGGACAGGGGACCAGCAATCAGCCCCAGCATTTT. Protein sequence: CSVGQGTSNQPQHF. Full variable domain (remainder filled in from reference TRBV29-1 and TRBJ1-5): SAVISQKPSRDICQRGTSLTIQCQVDSQVTMMFWYRQQPGQSLTLIATANQGSEATYESGFVIDKFPISRPNLTFSTLTVSNMSPEDSSIYLCSVGQGTSNQPQHFGDGTRLSIL.

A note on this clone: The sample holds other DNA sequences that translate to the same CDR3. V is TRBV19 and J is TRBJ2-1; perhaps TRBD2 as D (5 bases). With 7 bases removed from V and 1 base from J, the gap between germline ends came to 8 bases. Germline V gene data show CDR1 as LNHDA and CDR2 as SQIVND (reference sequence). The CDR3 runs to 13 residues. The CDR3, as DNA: TGTGCCAGTAAAGGCGGGTCCTACAATGAGCAGTTCTTC. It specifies CASKGGSYNEQFF. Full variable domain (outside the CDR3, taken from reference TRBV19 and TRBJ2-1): DGGITQSPKYLFRKEGQNVTLSCEQNLNHDAMYWYRQDPGQGLRLIYYSQIVNDFQKGDIAEGYSVSREKKESFPLTVTSAQKNPTAFYLCASKGGSYNEQFFGPGTRLTVL.

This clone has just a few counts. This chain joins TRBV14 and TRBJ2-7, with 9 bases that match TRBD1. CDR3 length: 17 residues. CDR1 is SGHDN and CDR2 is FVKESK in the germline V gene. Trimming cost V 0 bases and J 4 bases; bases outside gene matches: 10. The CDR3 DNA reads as TGTGCCAGCAGCCAAGATTTCGGGACAGGGATGCGGTACGAGCAGTACTTC. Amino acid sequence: CASSQDFGTGMRYEQYF.

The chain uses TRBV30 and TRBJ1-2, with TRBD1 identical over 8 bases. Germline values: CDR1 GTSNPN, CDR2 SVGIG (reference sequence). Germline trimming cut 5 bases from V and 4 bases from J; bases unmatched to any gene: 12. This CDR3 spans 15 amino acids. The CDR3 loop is CAWGIQGAEGYGYTF. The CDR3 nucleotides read TGTGCCTGGGGCATTCAGGGGGCTGAGGGCTATGGCTACACCTTC.

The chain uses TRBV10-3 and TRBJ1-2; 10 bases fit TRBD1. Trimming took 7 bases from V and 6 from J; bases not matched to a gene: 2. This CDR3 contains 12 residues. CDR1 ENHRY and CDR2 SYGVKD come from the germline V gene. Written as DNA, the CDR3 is TGTGCCATCACCGGACAGGGGGATGGCTACACCTTC. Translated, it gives CAITGQGDGYTF.

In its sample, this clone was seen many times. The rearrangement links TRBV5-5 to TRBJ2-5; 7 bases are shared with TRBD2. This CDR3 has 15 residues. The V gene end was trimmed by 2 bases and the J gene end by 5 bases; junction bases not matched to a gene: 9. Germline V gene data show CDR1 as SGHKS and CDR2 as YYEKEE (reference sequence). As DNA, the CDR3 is TGTGCCAGCAGCTTCTCCGTCGTCGGGGGGGAGACCCAGTACTTC. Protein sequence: CASSFSVVGGETQYF.

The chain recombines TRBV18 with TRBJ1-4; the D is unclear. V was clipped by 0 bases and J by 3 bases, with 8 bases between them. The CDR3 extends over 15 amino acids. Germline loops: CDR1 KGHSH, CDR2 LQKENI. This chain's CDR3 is CASSPPGSPNEKLFF. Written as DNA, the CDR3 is TGTGCCAGCTCACCACCCGGAAGCCCTAATGAAAAACTGTTTTTT.

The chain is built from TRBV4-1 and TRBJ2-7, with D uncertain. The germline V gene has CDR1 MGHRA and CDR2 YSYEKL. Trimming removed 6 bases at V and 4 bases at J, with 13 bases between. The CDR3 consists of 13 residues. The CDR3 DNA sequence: TGCGCCAGCAGACATACCTCCCAGTACGAGCAGTACTTC. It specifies CASRHTSQYEQYF.